The clone carrying this T cell receptor (beta chain) was detected many times. This sample is drawn from a study of molecular identifiers for immune sequencing clone quantification. V gave up 3 bases and J gave up 2 bases; unmatched junction bases: 10. Germline loops: CDR1 DFQATT, CDR2 SNEGSKA (reference sequence). The CDR3 runs to 15 residues. Previously described methods and listed TCR primers were employed for the bulk TCR libraries. One entry per CDR3 protein, called by TCRdb with MiXCR from the PCR reads. The repertoire has about 640,000 distinct CDR3 sequences, less than 20% of them found once; the top ten carry roughly 0.9%. As CD8+CD4-CCR7+CD45RA+ cells, naive CD8 T cells were sorted.

The sequence derives from a human donor in good health. Some libraries in this study had Jurkat cell RNA spiked in. Sequenced input: naive CD8+ T cells from blood, with Jurkat cell RNA spiked in. Stated subset: FACS-sorted CD8+CD4-CCR7+CD45RA+ naive T cells. V is TRBV20-1 and J is TRBJ2-7; TRBD2 aligns across 7 bases. CDR3 protein: CSASETGTITYEQYF. In nucleotides, the CDR3 is TGCAGTGCTAGCGAGACCGGGACTATAACCTACGAGCAGTACTTC.